The 31 T cell receptor beta chains listed next were all sequenced from one sample in a study of T cells in women clearing cervical HPV infection. Libraries were prepared by immunoSEQ multiplex PCR; TCRdb keeps only in-frame clonotypes and omits some of them. The sample's table shows about 39,000 clones. Source material: blood buffy coat. These receptors originate from a woman between 18 and 70 years old with a cervical HPV16 infection that either progressed to CIN3+ or cleared (not recorded which).

Notes on this clone: Read sequence stops 3 residues before the CDR3 end, and the germline J gene provides the missing end. V is TRBV11-3 and J is TRBJ2-7, with 7 bases that match TRBD1. The CDR3 extends over 14 amino acids. Unmatched junction bases numbered 2, after V lost 1 base and J lost 2 bases. Germline loops: CDR1 SGHNT, CDR2 YENEEA. The CDR3 DNA, read in part, is TGTGCCAGCAGCTTAGCACAGGGGCCCTACGAG. Protein: CASSLAQGPYE. The whole CDR3 protein is CASSLAQGPYEQYF.

As regards this clone: The read is 3 residues too short to cover the CDR3 end, so that end is filled in from the germline J gene. The chain recombines TRBV19 with TRBJ1-1; 7 bases map to TRBD1. Germline CDR1 LNHDA, CDR2 SQIVND (reference sequence). Germline trimming cut 10 bases from V and 1 base from J; bases unmatched to any gene: 12. CDR3 length: 15 residues. Here the CDR3 reads CATRGAGFSNTEAFF. CDR3 bases read: TGTGCCACCAGGGGGGCAGGTTTTTCGAACACTGAA.

In regard to this clone: The read ends 3 residues early relative to the CDR3; the germline J gene fills the gap. The chain carries TRBV4-2 and TRBJ2-4; D may be TRBD1 or TRBD2 (7 bases each). Trimming removed 1 base at V and 0 bases at J, with 19 bases between. Germline lookup yields CDR1 LGHNA and CDR2 YNFKEQ. CDR3 length: 19 amino acids. The covered CDR3 bases are TGTGCCAGCAGCCAAGGGGCAGGGGAGGGGGCCTTAGCCAAAAACATT. Translation gives CASSQGAGEGALAKNI. The CDR3 in full is CASSQGAGEGALAKNIQYF.

Comments on this clone: The read halts 3 residues ahead of the CDR3 end, with the missing end drawn from the germline J gene. The chain uses TRBV5-5 and TRBJ1-1; D might be TRBD1 (6 bases). This CDR3 is built from 14 residues. The V gene's germline CDR1 is SGHKS and CDR2 YYEKEE (reference sequence). V lost 0 bases, J lost 5 bases, and 11 bases lay in between. The sequenced part of the CDR3 DNA is TGTGCCAGCAGCTTGGCGGTCAGGGGAACTGAA. It encodes CASSLAVRGTE. The CDR3 in full is CASSLAVRGTEAFF.

A remark on this clone: Coverage ceases 3 residues before the CDR3 finishes, and the germline J gene fills in the end. The rearrangement joins TRBV2 to TRBJ1-4; 10 bases align to TRBD1. J was trimmed by 7 bases and V by 8 bases; bases with no gene match: 7. The CDR3 consists of 14 residues. Germline lookup yields CDR1 SNHLY and CDR2 FYNNEI. The CDR3 loop is CASRDRGGREKLFF. CDR3 DNA (partial): TGTGCCAGCCGGGACAGGGGAGGGCGTGAAAAA.

To note about this clone: The read falls 3 residues short of the CDR3 end, and the missing part is taken from the germline J gene. The gene calls are TRBV20-1 and TRBJ2-5; tentatively, D is TRBD1 or TRBD2 (5 bases each). V dropped 2 bases and J dropped 4 bases, with 8 bases sitting between them. Germline V gene lookup returns CDR1 DFQATT and CDR2 SNEGSKA (reference sequence). The CDR3 contains 12 residues. CDR3 bases read: TGCAGTGCTAGACAGGGAGCAGAGACC. Translated, it gives CSARQGAET. The full CDR3 protein is CSARQGAETQYF.

Worth noting for this clone: The CDR3 goes on 3 residues after the read ends, and that part is filled in from the germline J gene. V and J are TRBV12-3 or TRBV12-4 and TRBJ2-5; 9 bases match TRBD2. Trimming at V came to 2 bases and at J to 4 bases, leaving 11 bases not matched to a gene. This CDR3 region has 17 residues. The CDR3 sequence is CASSLPQGRGGAETQYF. The sequenced CDR3 bases are TGTGCCAGCAGTTTACCCCAGGGGCGGGGGGGAGCAGAGACC.

Concerning this clone: The read ends 3 residues before the CDR3 terminus; that terminus is restored from the germline J gene. The rearrangement uses TRBV12-5 and TRBJ2-7; no firm D call. Germline V gene lookup returns CDR1 LGHNT and CDR2 FRNRAP. The CDR3 has 13 residues. V dropped 4 bases and J dropped 6 bases, with 13 bases sitting between them. The CDR3: CASGSRLAGEQYF. CDR3 DNA (partial): TGTGCTAGTGGTTCCCGACTCGCTGGCGAG. The full variable domain, its missing parts supplied by reference TRBV12-5 and TRBJ2-7, is DARVTQTPRHKVTEMGQEVTMRCQPILGHNTVFWYRQTMMQGLELLAYFRNRAPLDDSGMPKDRFSAEMPDATLATLKIQPSEPRDSAVYFCASGSRLAGEQYFGPGTRLTVT.

A note on this clone: The read finishes 3 residues shy of the CDR3 end, and the germline J gene is used to complete it. V gene TRBV5-1 combines with J gene TRBJ2-2; 12 positions match TRBD1. V was clipped by 4 bases and J by 9 bases; unmatched bases: 10. The CDR3 consists of 16 residues. The V gene's germline CDR1 is SGHRS and CDR2 YFSETQ. CDR3 DNA, as far as it was read: TGCGCCAGCAGCCACACCGGGACAGGGGGCCCGAGGGAG. Protein: CASSHTGTGGPRE. The complete CDR3 reads CASSHTGTGGPRELFF.

Comments on this clone: The CDR3 end lies 3 residues beyond the end of the read and is filled in from the germline J gene. J is TRBJ1-1 and V is TRBV5-4, with TRBD1 identical over 7 bases. CDR3 length equals 14 residues. Trimming at V came to 3 bases and at J to 6 bases, leaving 8 bases not matched to a gene. Germline V CDR1 and CDR2: SGHNT, YYREEE (reference sequence). The DNA read from the CDR3 is TGTGCCAGCAGCTCGAAGGACAGGTCGGCTGAA. It codes for CASSSKDRSAE. The whole CDR3 sequence reads CASSSKDRSAEAFF.

About this clone: The CDR3 end falls 3 residues outside the read, so it is completed with the germline J gene. The chain joins TRBV27 to TRBJ2-7; weak D call: TRBD1 (6 bases). This CDR3 has 16 residues. The germline CDR1 and CDR2 sequences are MNHEY and SMNVEV (reference sequence). The germline V and J ends were trimmed by 6 bases and 1 base, with 19 bases remaining between them. The CDR3 region is CASRLASGTSSYEQYF. The CDR3 DNA, read in part, is TGTGCCAGCAGGCTAGCATCCGGGACATCATCCTACGAG.

Turning to this clone: The sequenced fragment ends 3 residues before the CDR3 boundary, so the rest is inferred from the germline J gene. The V call is TRBV19, the J call TRBJ1-4; 9 bases align to TRBD1. The CDR3 is 15 residues long. In germline, CDR1 is LNHDA, CDR2 SQIVND (reference sequence). V lost 7 bases and J lost 7; bases outside the gene matches: 10. The CDR3 loop is CASTTGGAWVEKLFF. The part of the CDR3 DNA that was read is TGTGCCAGTACCACAGGGGGCGCTTGGGTTGAAAAA.

The CDR3 DNA, read in part, is TGTGCCAGTAGTGCCGGACAGGGTATCTCCTACGAG. The encoded protein is CASSAGQGISYE. The whole CDR3 sequence is CASSAGQGISYEQYF. The genes are TRBV19 and TRBJ2-7, with 8 bases fitting TRBD1. The CDR3 end lies 3 residues beyond the end of the read and is filled in from the germline J gene. V was pared by 5 bases and J by 0 bases, with 6 bases of the junction left unmatched. From germline, CDR1 is LNHDA and CDR2 SQIVND (reference sequence). CDR3 size: 15 residues. Full variable domain (rest looked up from reference TRBV19 and TRBJ2-7): DGGITQSPKYLFRKEGQNVTLSCEQNLNHDAMYWYRQDPGQGLRLIYYSQIVNDFQKGDIAEGYSVSREKKESFPLTVTSAQKNPTAFYLCASSAGQGISYEQYFGPGTRLTVT.

On this clone itself: The read finishes 3 residues shy of the CDR3 end, and the germline J gene is used to complete it. V and J are TRBV12-3 or TRBV12-4 and TRBJ2-7; 12 bases map to TRBD1. The CDR3 runs to 16 residues. With V trimmed by 7 bases and J by 5 bases, 12 bases remained unmatched. The CDR3 loop reads CASNPTGTGGSNEQYF. The CDR3 bases that were read are TGTGCCAGCAACCCCACCGGGACAGGGGGCTCAAACGAG.

In the case of this clone: The CDR3 is cut off 3 residues early in the read; its end comes from the germline J gene. The rearrangement links TRBV5-1 to TRBJ2-1; TRBD2 might be the D (7 bases). This CDR3 is 17 amino acids long. Germline loops: CDR1 SGHRS, CDR2 YFSETQ. The V and J ends lost 0 bases and 0 bases respectively, with 13 bases between them. CDR3 DNA, as far as it was read: TGCGCCAGCAGCTTGGGGGGGGGCGGGGGCTCCTACAATGAG. It yields the protein CASSLGGGGGSYNE. The entire CDR3 protein is CASSLGGGGGSYNEQFF.

To note about this clone: Coverage ceases 3 residues before the CDR3 finishes, and the germline J gene fills in the end. The J gene is TRBJ2-7, the V gene TRBV20-1, with 9 bases that match TRBD2. The CDR3 covers 15 residues. J was trimmed by 3 bases and V by 3 bases; bases with no gene match: 9. CDR1 and CDR2 from the germline V gene are DFQATT and SNEGSKA (reference sequence). The part of the CDR3 DNA that was read is TGCAGTGCTAGGGTAGCGGGGGCCTCAGACTACGAG. Its translation is CSARVAGASDYE. The entire CDR3 is CSARVAGASDYEQYF.

Details on this clone: The missing CDR3 end, 3 residues past where the read stops, is filled in from the germline J gene. The J gene is TRBJ1-5, the V gene TRBV5-5, with 7 bases matching TRBD1. J was trimmed by 7 bases and V by 4 bases; bases with no gene match: 11. Per germline, CDR1 SGHKS and CDR2 YYEKEE (reference sequence). The CDR3 runs to 15 residues. The CDR3 here is CASSLGQGVYQPQHF. Incomplete CDR3 DNA: TGTGCCAGCAGCCTAGGCCAGGGGGTCTACCAGCCC.

The CDR3 loop is CASSLGDRETQYF. The sequenced part of the CDR3 DNA is TGCGCCAGCAGCTTGGGGGACAGAGAGACC. The V gene is TRBV5-1, the J gene TRBJ2-5, with 7 bases lining up with TRBD1. From the germline J gene comes the end of the CDR3, since the read stops 3 residues before it. This CDR3 contains 13 residues. V was pared by 0 bases and J by 4 bases, with 0 bases of the junction left unmatched. Per germline, CDR1 SGHRS and CDR2 YFSETQ.

Concerning this clone itself: The DNA ends 3 residues before the CDR3 does, and the rest of the CDR3 is filled in from the germline J gene. The chain uses TRBV7-9 and TRBJ1-5; possible D gene TRBD1, 5 bases. Germline CDR1 and CDR2: SEHNR and FQNEAQ (reference sequence). Trimming took off 4 bases at V and 4 bases at J, with 11 bases between the two ends. This CDR3 is built from 14 residues. CDR3 DNA (partial): TGTGCCAGCAGCTCTGGGGCCAGGAATCAGCCC. Encoded protein: CASSSGARNQP. The CDR3 as a whole reads CASSSGARNQPQHF. Variable domain in full (rest from reference TRBV7-9 and TRBJ1-5): DTGVSQNPRHKITKRGQNVTFRCDPISEHNRLYWYRQTLGQGPEFLTYFQNEAQLEKSRLLSDRFSAERPKGSFSTLEIQRTEQGDSAMYLCASSSGARNQPQHFGDGTRLSIL.

On this clone itself: The CDR3 end lies 3 residues beyond the end of the read and is filled in from the germline J gene. The chain is built from TRBV30 and TRBJ2-7; maybe TRBD1 (6 bases). V dropped 3 bases and J dropped 2 bases, with 11 bases sitting between them. The CDR3 length is 13 residues. CDR1 and CDR2 from the germline V gene are GTSNPN and SVGIG (reference sequence). The CDR3 sequence is CAWRRQATYEQYF. The covered CDR3 bases are TGTGCCTGGAGGAGACAGGCTACCTACGAG. The variable domain in full, with the rest retrieved from reference TRBV30 and TRBJ2-7, is SQTIHQWPATLVQPVGSPLSLECTVEGTSNPNLYWYRQAAGRGLQLLFYSVGIGQISSEVPQNLSASRPQDRQFILSSKKLLLSDSGFYLCAWRRQATYEQYFGPGTRLTVT.

In regard to this clone: The sequence runs out 3 residues before the end of the CDR3; the remainder is reconstructed from the germline J gene. The chain combines TRBV29-1 with TRBJ1-2; possible D gene TRBD1, 6 bases. Trimming took 4 bases from V and 3 from J, leaving 12 bases between them. CDR3 size: 13 residues. Germline V CDR1 and CDR2: SQVTM, ANQGSEA. The part of the CDR3 DNA that was read is TGCAGCGTTGCGGACAGAACTTACTATGGC. It is translated as CSVADRTYYG. The CDR3 in full is CSVADRTYYGYTF. Full variable domain (rest looked up from reference TRBV29-1 and TRBJ1-2): SAVISQKPSRDICQRGTSLTIQCQVDSQVTMMFWYRQQPGQSLTLIATANQGSEATYESGFVIDKFPISRPNLTFSTLTVSNMSPEDSSIYLCSVADRTYYGYTFGSGTRLTVV.

In the case of this clone: The read ends 3 residues early relative to the CDR3; the germline J gene fills the gap. This sequence joins TRBV19 and TRBJ2-4, with a weak D call TRBD1 (6 bases). Germline V gives CDR1 LNHDA, CDR2 SQIVND (reference sequence). Trimming left V 4 bases short and J 8 bases short, with 15 bases between. This CDR3 spans 14 amino acids. The sequenced part of the CDR3 DNA is TGTGCCAGTAGTACAACAGGGATAGGAGACATT. Translated, it gives CASSTTGIGDI. In full, the CDR3 is CASSTTGIGDIQYF.

Partial CDR3 DNA: TGTGCCAGCAGCTTAACGGGCGGGGGGGCCAATGAG. It encodes CASSLTGGGANE. The CDR3 in full is CASSLTGGGANEQFF. The rearrangement joins TRBV7-3 to TRBJ2-1; 9 bases fit TRBD2. Sequencing ends 3 residues short of the CDR3 end; the germline J gene provides the rest. Losses at the gene ends were 0 bases for V and 6 bases for J; bases not matched to a gene: 3. The CDR3 loop spans 15 amino acids. Looked up from germline, CDR1 is SGHTA and CDR2 is FQGTGA.

With regard to this clone: The read finishes 3 residues shy of the CDR3 end, and the germline J gene is used to complete it. The gene calls are TRBV20-1 and TRBJ2-1; TRBD2 matches at 15 bases. This CDR3 has 15 residues. Per the germline V gene, CDR1 is DFQATT and CDR2 is SNEGSKA (reference sequence). With 5 bases clipped from V and 3 bases from J, the junction kept 2 bases outside the gene matches. The sequenced CDR3 bases are TGCAGTGCTTTGGGACTAGCGGGGGGCTACAATGAG. Encoded protein: CSALGLAGGYNE. The CDR3 in full is CSALGLAGGYNEQFF.

With respect to this clone: The read stops 3 residues short of the end of the CDR3; the missing end is completed from the germline J gene. The chain carries TRBV30 and TRBJ1-1; tentative D call: TRBD1 (5 bases). Germline CDR1 GTSNPN, CDR2 SVGIG (reference sequence). With 0 bases removed from V and 6 bases from J, the gap between germline ends came to 8 bases. The CDR3 has 12 amino acids. The chain's CDR3 is CAWSVRRAEAFF. The CDR3 DNA, read in part, is TGTGCCTGGAGTGTACGCAGGGCTGAA.

As to this clone: The read finishes 3 residues shy of the CDR3 end, and the germline J gene is used to complete it. V usage is TRBV24-1 and J usage is TRBJ2-7; 9 nucleotides agree with TRBD1. V was clipped by 7 bases and J by 5 bases; unmatched bases: 8. The CDR3 runs to 14 residues. In germline, CDR1 is KGHDR, CDR2 SFDVKD. CDR3 sequence: CATRLGQGRNEQYF. The DNA read from the CDR3 is TGTGCCACCAGGCTTGGACAGGGGAGGAACGAG.

For this clone: The observed sequence ends 3 residues before the CDR3 terminus, with the missing tail filled in from the germline J gene. The gene calls are TRBV20-1 and TRBJ2-7, with D uncertain. V was cut by 4 bases and J by 5 bases, with 9 bases left in between. This CDR3 has 11 residues. Germline CDR1 reads DFQATT; CDR2 reads SNEGSKA (reference sequence). The CDR3 loop reads CSATTPNEQYF. The sequenced part of the CDR3 DNA is TGCAGTGCTACTACCCCTAACGAG.

Of note for this clone: The CDR3 end falls 3 residues outside the read, so it is completed with the germline J gene. The chain carries TRBV7-8 and TRBJ2-1; 7 bases are a match to TRBD1. Unmatched junction bases numbered 5, after V lost 0 bases and J lost 6 bases. The germline gives CDR1 SGHVS, CDR2 FQNEAQ. There are 15 residues in the CDR3. The part of the CDR3 DNA that was read is TGTGCCAGCAGCTTAGCCGGGGACAGCTCCAATGAG. This sequence encodes CASSLAGDSSNE. The entire CDR3 protein is CASSLAGDSSNEQFF. The complete variable domain, with remaining parts taken from reference TRBV7-8 and TRBJ2-1, reads GAGVSQSPRYKVAKRGQDVALRCDPISGHVSLFWYQQALGQGPEFLTYFQNEAQLDKSGLPSDRFFAERPEGSVSTLKIQRTQQEDSAVYLCASSLAGDSSNEQFFGPGTRLTVL.

To note about this clone: Read coverage stops 3 residues before the CDR3 terminus; the germline J gene supplies the remainder. J is TRBJ1-4 and V is TRBV5-1, with D possibly matching TRBD1 (5 bases). V lost 0 bases and J lost 8, with 11 bases in between. This CDR3 region has 14 residues. Germline V CDR1 and CDR2: SGHRS, YFSETQ. CDR3 loop: CASSLAGYGEKLFF. The part of the CDR3 DNA that was read is TGCGCCAGCAGCTTGGCAGGGTATGGAGAAAAA.

A remark on this clone: The read stops 3 residues short of the end of the CDR3; the missing end is completed from the germline J gene. The rearrangement links TRBV7-6 to TRBJ1-1; 11 bases map to TRBD1. The CDR3 length is 16 residues. Trimming removed 5 bases from V and 3 bases from J; junction bases left unmatched: 8. Germline lookup yields CDR1 SGHVS and CDR2 FNYEAQ. The CDR3 protein is CASSGWTGGGYTEAFF. The covered CDR3 bases are TGTGCCAGCAGCGGATGGACAGGGGGCGGTTACACTGAA. The entire variable domain, with the rest obtained from reference TRBV7-6 and TRBJ1-1, is as follows: GAGVSQSPRYKVTKRGQDVALRCDPISGHVSLYWYRQALGQGPEFLTYFNYEAQQDKSGLPNDRFSAERPEGSISTLTIQRTEQRDSAMYRCASSGWTGGGYTEAFFGQGTRLTVV.

With respect to this clone: The CDR3 is cut off 3 residues early in the read; its end comes from the germline J gene. This sequence joins TRBV20-1 and TRBJ2-3, with 9 bases lining up with TRBD2. Unmatched junction bases numbered 7, after V lost 1 base and J lost 2 bases. CDR1 DFQATT and CDR2 SNEGSKA come from the germline V gene (reference sequence). This CDR3 has 16 residues. CDR3 sequence reads: CSARVGGTSTTDTQYF. The CDR3 bases that were read are TGCAGTGCTAGAGTCGGCGGGACTAGCACCACAGATACG.